This T cell receptor beta chain was observed in a study of Ad26.COV2.S vaccination and SARS-CoV-2 variants. Study context: Within the COV1001 Ad26.COV2.S trial arm, the donor was enrolled.

Whole-study results and caveats: Substantial breadth was reportedly displayed by spike-specific CD8+ and CD4+ T cell responses after vaccination.

From germline, CDR1 is LGHDT and CDR2 YNNKEL (reference sequence). This CDR3 has 14 residues. V gave up 4 bases and J gave up 5 bases, with 14 bases separating them. Sequencing was performed with immunoSEQ multiplex PCR; in TCRdb, only in-frame clones are kept and a portion is missing. The data show 200,000 to 250,000 clones, with around 87% seen just once and around 11% held by the top ten. Points on this clone: Antigen: not known.

Regarding treatment: around 19 received Ad26.COV2.S at low or high dose, single or two shots; about 5 received placebo; per-sample allocation not given. Samples came from day 63 after the first vaccine or placebo injection. The specimen was peripheral blood, collected in a trial of Ad26.COV2.S vaccine versus placebo. The TCR sequence derives from a person aged 18-60 years who received the Ad26.COV2.S COVID-19 vaccine or a placebo. The rearrangement uses TRBV3-1 (or the pseudogene TRBV3-2) and TRBJ1-1, with D maybe TRBD1 (5 bases). CDR3: CASSPGASGTEAFF. DNA for the CDR3: TGTGCCAGCAGCCCCGGGGCCTCAGGGACTGAAGCTTTCTTT.